This TCR beta chain was sequenced during a study of molecular identifiers for immune sequencing clone quantification. Sorting captured naive CD8 T cells as CD8+CD4-CCR7+CD45RA+. Study-level results: Clones exceeding 20 RNA copies carried over 99% of effector molecules but under 1% of naive-cell molecules.

Germline V gene data show CDR1 as MNHEY and CDR2 as SVGAGI. The CDR3 covers 16 residues. Trimming removed 6 bases from V and 3 bases from J, with 21 bases in between. With listed TCR primers and previously described methods, bulk TCR libraries were prepared. TCRdb re-analysed the PCR reads in MiXCR, keeping a single row per CDR3 protein. The sample contains under 800,000 distinct CDR3 sequences, 25% of which appear only once. Regarding this clonotype: Antigen specificity is unknown.

The sequenced sample consisted of naive CD8+ T cells from blood, with Jurkat cell RNA spiked in. The subset was: FACS-sorted CD8+CD4-CCR7+CD45RA+ naive T cells. The TCR originated in a human donor in good health. Some libraries in this study had Jurkat cell RNA spiked in. The chain couples TRBV6-5 to TRBJ2-7, with D perhaps matching TRBD1 (5 bases). DNA of the CDR3: TGTGCCAGCAGAGAGGACCCACAGGACACATACTACGAGCAGTACTTC. This translates into CASREDPQDTYYEQYF.